These 28 T cell receptor beta chains were sequenced from one sample in a study of blood T cell repertoires in COVID-19. Sequencing used immunoSEQ multiplex PCR; TCRdb keeps in-frame clones, though not all of them. The sample has more than 200,000 clones; approximately 84% are singletons. The specimen was peripheral blood. Receptors were obtained from a man aged 50 to 60 with acute or convalescent COVID-19.

The genes are TRBV10-3 and TRBJ1-1; D is perhaps TRBD1 (5 bases). The CDR3 sequence is 17 residues long. CDR1 is ENHRY, CDR2 SYGVKD, per germline. V was clipped by 2 bases and J by 4 bases, with 20 bases between them. The CDR3 loop reads CAISEPRGAGKVTEAFF. DNA for the CDR3: TGTGCCATCAGTGAGCCGAGGGGAGCGGGGAAGGTCACTGAAGCTTTCTTT.

This chain uses TRBV15 with TRBJ1-4, with D tentatively TRBD1 (6 bases). The CDR3 length is 15 residues. V lost 4 bases, J lost 7 bases, and 16 bases lay in between. CDR1 and CDR2 from the germline V gene are LNHNV and YYDKDF (reference sequence). Written as DNA, the CDR3 is TGTGCCACCAGCACCTATACAGGGTCCTTTGAAAAACTGTTTTTT. It yields the protein CATSTYTGSFEKLFF.

The chain uses TRBV18 and TRBJ1-1; no firm D call. Germline V CDR1 and CDR2: KGHSH, LQKENI. V shed 3 bases and J shed 5 bases, with 7 bases lying between them. This CDR3 is 12 amino acids long. The CDR3 sequence: CASSPFGTEAFF. The CDR3 DNA reads TGTGCCAGCTCACCGTTCGGGACTGAAGCTTTCTTT.

V is TRBV6-5 and J is TRBJ1-1, with D possibly matching TRBD1 (5 bases). Germline values: CDR1 MNHEY, CDR2 SVGAGI. The V gene lost 0 bases and the J gene lost 5 bases, with 10 bases spanning the gap. This CDR3 spans 14 amino acids. DNA of the CDR3: TGTGCCAGCAGTTACTCGGGGGGATGGACTGAAGCTTTCTTT. Translated, it gives CASSYSGGWTEAFF.

The genes are TRBV2 and TRBJ2-1; a possible D gene is TRBD2 (6 bases). Germline CDR1 and CDR2: SNHLY and FYNNEI. The CDR3 totals 14 residues. V dropped 4 bases and J dropped 7 bases, with 14 bases sitting between them. The CDR3: CASSVGGTGNEQFF. As DNA, the CDR3 is TGTGCCAGCAGTGTCGGCGGGACCGGGAATGAGCAGTTCTTC.

The chain couples TRBV2 to TRBJ1-2; 7 positions agree with TRBD1. Germline V gives CDR1 SNHLY, CDR2 FYNNEI. There are 13 residues in the CDR3. V shed 9 bases, J shed 4 bases, and the junction held 8 bases outside the gene matches. The CDR3: CASGGTGAYGYTF. The CDR3 bases are TGTGCCAGTGGGGGAACAGGGGCCTATGGCTACACCTTC.

This chain links TRBV11-2 with TRBJ2-7; 8 nucleotides agree with TRBD1. J gave up 2 bases and V 5 bases, and 8 bases lay outside the gene matches. The CDR3 totals 15 residues. Germline CDR1 and CDR2: SGHAT and FQNNGV. CDR3 in amino acids: CASSLGYRGTYEQYF. As DNA, the CDR3 is TGTGCCAGCAGCCTAGGGTACAGGGGGACCTACGAGCAGTACTTC.

The chain employs TRBV5-1 and TRBJ2-5, with 8 positions matching TRBD2. J was trimmed by 6 bases and V by 4 bases; bases with no gene match: 11. The CDR3 sequence is 15 residues long. The germline CDR1 and CDR2 sequences are SGHRS and YFSETQ. CDR3 DNA sequence: TGCGCCAGCAGCCGAAGCGGGGGAGATGGAAAGACCCAGTACTTC. This gives the protein CASSRSGGDGKTQYF.

The chain carries TRBV19 and TRBJ1-4; tentative D call: TRBD1 (5 bases). CDR1 and CDR2 from the germline V gene are LNHDA and SQIVND (reference sequence). The CDR3 runs to 15 residues. Trimming shortened V by 6 bases and J by 4 bases, and 15 bases separated the two germline ends. In DNA form, the CDR3 reads TGTGCCAGTAGCTCCCTCGACAGCTATAATGAAAAACTGTTTTTT. It is translated as CASSSLDSYNEKLFF.

J is TRBJ1-1 and V is TRBV18, with D perhaps TRBD1 (5 bases). V lost 5 bases and J lost 1, with 17 bases in between. CDR3 length equals 16 residues. The germline CDR1 and CDR2 sequences are KGHSH and LQKENI. This chain's CDR3 is CASSLIPMGGNTEAFF. The CDR3 nucleotides are TGTGCCAGCTCATTAATACCAATGGGGGGGAACACTGAAGCTTTCTTT.

V gene TRBV12-3 or TRBV12-4 combines with J gene TRBJ2-7; a weak D match, TRBD1 (5 bases). This CDR3 has 13 amino acids. V shed 7 bases and J shed 5 bases, with 15 bases lying between them. CDR3 in amino acids: CASTLWQGHEQYF. CDR3 coding DNA: TGTGCCAGCACCCTGTGGCAGGGCCACGAGCAGTACTTC.

The chain carries TRBV5-1 and TRBJ2-7; TRBD1 aligns across 7 bases. The junction had 9 bases not matched to a gene; V was cut back by 4 bases and J by 2 bases. The CDR3 has 15 residues. CDR1 is SGHRS, CDR2 YFSETQ, per germline. The CDR3 DNA reads as TGCGCCAGCAGCCTAAACAGGGGCCCCGCCTACGAGCAGTACTTC. Its protein product is CASSLNRGPAYEQYF.

The chain recombines TRBV6-6 with TRBJ1-2, with a weak D call TRBD1 (5 bases). This CDR3 has 16 amino acids. V lost 2 bases, J lost 1 base, and 14 bases lay in between. Germline V gene data show CDR1 as MNHNY and CDR2 as SVGAGI (reference sequence). The CDR3 DNA is TGTGCCAGCAGTTACGGGGGGACCATCTTTAACTATGGCTACACCTTC. Encoded protein: CASSYGGTIFNYGYTF.

This chain connects TRBV7-9 to TRBJ2-1, with 13 bases identical to TRBD2. The junction had 5 bases not matched to a gene; V was cut back by 6 bases and J by 0 bases. This CDR3 spans 17 amino acids. Looked up from germline, CDR1 is SEHNR and CDR2 is FQNEAQ (reference sequence). CDR3 DNA sequence: TGTGCCAGCAGTAAACTAGCGGGGGGGAGCTCCTACAATGAGCAGTTCTTC. Its protein is CASSKLAGGSSYNEQFF. The full variable domain, with the rest looked up from reference TRBV7-9 and TRBJ2-1, is DTGVSQNPRHKITKRGQNVTFRCDPISEHNRLYWYRQTLGQGPEFLTYFQNEAQLEKSRLLSDRFSAERPKGSFSTLEIQRTEQGDSAMYLCASSKLAGGSSYNEQFFGPGTRLTVL.

This rearrangement joins TRBV5-1 to TRBJ2-5; TRBD1 aligns across 9 bases. The germline CDR1 and CDR2 sequences are SGHRS and YFSETQ. This CDR3 comprises 14 residues. Trimming removed 4 bases from V and 4 bases from J; junction bases left unmatched: 5. This CDR3 is CASSKGQGRETQYF. The CDR3 DNA follows: TGCGCCAGCAGCAAAGGACAGGGGAGAGAGACCCAGTACTTC. Full variable domain (outside the CDR3, taken from reference TRBV5-1 and TRBJ2-5): KAGVTQTPRYLIKTRGQQVTLSCSPISGHRSVSWYQQTPGQGLQFLFEYFSETQRNKGNFPGRFSGRQFSNSRSEMNVSTLELGDSALYLCASSKGQGRETQYFGPGTRLLVL.

The chain couples TRBV6-5 to TRBJ1-2, with D unresolved. Germline assignment: CDR1 MNHEY and CDR2 SVGAGI. Trimming left V 6 bases short and J 8 bases short, with 16 bases between. The CDR3 extends over 13 amino acids. The CDR3 DNA is TGTGCCAGCAGCGAGGAACCCCAGAGAGGCTACACCTTC. Translating it yields CASSEEPQRGYTF.

The CDR3 spells CASSFSGAGGYTF. CDR3 coding DNA: TGTGCCAGCAGTTTTTCTGGGGCAGGTGGCTACACCTTC. The rearrangement uses TRBV12-3 or TRBV12-4 and TRBJ1-2, with a possible D match to TRBD1 (5 bases). This CDR3 has 13 residues. V gave up 3 bases and J gave up 7 bases, with 12 bases separating them.

The chain employs TRBV7-6 and TRBJ1-4, with no clear D. The CDR3 has 15 residues. Germline values: CDR1 SGHVS, CDR2 FNYEAQ. V lost 0 bases and J 7 bases, leaving 12 bases between the germline ends. CDR3 nucleotide sequence: TGTGCCAGCAGCTTAGCTTTGGCGGCGGGTGAAAAACTGTTTTTT. Its translation is CASSLALAAGEKLFF.

The chain is built from TRBV12-3 or TRBV12-4 and TRBJ1-2, with a weak D call TRBD1 (5 bases). The CDR3 runs to 13 residues. V lost 3 bases and J lost 7, with 12 bases in between. The CDR3 region is CASSFLSDSGYTF. In DNA form, the CDR3 reads TGTGCCAGCAGTTTCCTTTCCGACAGTGGCTACACCTTC.

This sequence joins TRBV7-6 and TRBJ1-5; maybe TRBD1 (5 bases). Germline loops: CDR1 SGHVS, CDR2 FNYEAQ. V was pared by 2 bases and J by 0 bases, with 14 bases between. This CDR3 has 17 residues. CDR3 amino acids: CASSLWGGTYSNQPQHF. CDR3 in DNA: TGTGCCAGCAGCTTATGGGGGGGGACTTATAGCAATCAGCCCCAGCATTTT.

The chain couples TRBV4-1 to TRBJ1-5; a possible D gene is TRBD1 (5 bases). The germline gives CDR1 MGHRA, CDR2 YSYEKL. With 6 bases removed from V and 5 bases from J, the gap between germline ends came to 26 bases. The CDR3 runs 18 residues. CDR3 bases: TGCGCCAGCAGTTCGATTGTGGGGAAAGTTCAGGGCCATCAGCCCCAGCATTTT. Protein: CASSSIVGKVQGHQPQHF.

The chain couples TRBV11-2 to TRBJ2-1, with 9 bases lining up with TRBD2. The germline CDR1 and CDR2 sequences are SGHAT and FQNNGV. V dropped 2 bases and J dropped 7; count of bases not matched to a gene: 6. The CDR3 has 15 residues. CDR3 region: CASSLFPSGENEQFF. CDR3 DNA sequence: TGTGCCAGCAGCTTATTCCCTAGCGGGGAGAATGAGCAGTTCTTC.

The chain uses TRBV5-1 and TRBJ2-7, with a weak D call TRBD2 (6 bases). V lost 2 bases, J lost 5 bases, and 14 bases lay in between. The CDR3 totals 14 residues. Germline V gene lookup returns CDR1 SGHRS and CDR2 YFSETQ. CDR3 residues: CASSFVQGGHEQYF. The CDR3 nucleotides are TGCGCCAGCAGCTTCGTCCAGGGAGGCCACGAGCAGTACTTC.

V and J are TRBV12-5 and TRBJ2-3; D uncertain. Germline V CDR1 and CDR2: LGHNT, FRNRAP. The CDR3 consists of 12 residues. V shed 6 bases and J shed 1 base, with 5 bases lying between them. CDR3: CASGLRTDTQYF. The CDR3 DNA is TGTGCTAGTGGCCTACGCACAGATACGCAGTATTTT.

The V call is TRBV10-2, the J call TRBJ1-5, with 7 nucleotides matching TRBD1. The CDR3 is 13 residues long. J was trimmed by 3 bases and V by 6 bases; bases with no gene match: 2. CDR1 and CDR2 (germline): WSHSY, SAAADI. CDR3 amino acids: CASRGQLNQPQHF. CDR3 nucleotides: TGCGCCAGCAGGGGACAGCTCAATCAGCCCCAGCATTTT.

The chain is built from TRBV27 and TRBJ1-6; 9 nucleotides agree with TRBD1. The CDR3 spans 15 residues. The V and J ends lost 7 bases and 8 bases, in that order; junction bases with no gene match: 9. Germline CDR1 reads MNHEY; CDR2 reads SMNVEV (reference sequence). The CDR3 coding sequence is TGTGCCAGCACGGGACAGGGACTTATTGATTCACCCCTCCACTTT. It codes for CASTGQGLIDSPLHF.

Notes on this clone: The sample contains more than one DNA sequence encoding this CDR3. The chain uses TRBV27 and TRBJ2-7, with 8 positions matching TRBD1. V was clipped by 6 bases and J by 6 bases; unmatched bases: 7. The CDR3 spans 13 residues. Germline V gives CDR1 MNHEY, CDR2 SMNVEV (reference sequence). CDR3 protein: CASRPTGGGEQYF. Here the CDR3 DNA reads TGTGCCAGCAGACCTACAGGGGGTGGCGAGCAGTACTTC.

The gene calls are TRBV9 and TRBJ2-1; 9 bases line up with TRBD2. V was pared by 4 bases and J by 6 bases, with 8 bases of the junction left unmatched. The CDR3 is 15 residues long. Germline values: CDR1 SGDLS, CDR2 YYNGEE. The DNA for the CDR3 is TGTGCCAGCAGCCTCGGGGTAGCGGGGGTCAATGAGCAGTTCTTC. It translates to CASSLGVAGVNEQFF.